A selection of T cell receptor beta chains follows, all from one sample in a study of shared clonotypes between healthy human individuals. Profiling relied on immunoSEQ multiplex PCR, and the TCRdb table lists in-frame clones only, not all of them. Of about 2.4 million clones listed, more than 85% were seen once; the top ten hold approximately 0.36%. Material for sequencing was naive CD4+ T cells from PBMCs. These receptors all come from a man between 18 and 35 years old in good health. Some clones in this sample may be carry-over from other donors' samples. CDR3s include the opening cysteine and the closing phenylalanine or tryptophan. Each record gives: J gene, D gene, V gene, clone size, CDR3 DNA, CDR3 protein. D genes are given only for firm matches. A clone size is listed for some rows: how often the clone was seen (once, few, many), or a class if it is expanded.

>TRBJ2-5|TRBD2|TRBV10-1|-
TGCGCCAGCCCACTAGCGGGAAGAGAGACCCAGTACTTC
CASPLAGRETQYF
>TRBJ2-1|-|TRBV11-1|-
TGTGCCAGCAGCCCTAGGCGCAATGAGCAGTTCTTC
CASSPRRNEQFF
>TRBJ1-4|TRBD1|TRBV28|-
TGTGCCAGCAGTCCTCTTTCCGGGACAGGAGATGAAAAACTGTTTTTT
CASSPLSGTGDEKLFF
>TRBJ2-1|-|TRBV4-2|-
TGTGCCAGCAGCCAAGGAGGGGACACGGGAGGATCAAGCAATGAGCAGTTCTTC
CASSQGGDTGGSSNEQFF
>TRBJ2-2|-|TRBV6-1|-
TGTGCCAGCAGTGAAGCGCTAACCTCCACCGGGGAGCTGTTTTTT
CASSEALTSTGELFF
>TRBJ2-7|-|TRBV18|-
TGTGCCAGCTCACCGCCGTCTGCACAGTACTACGAGCAGTACTTC
CASSPPSAQYYEQYF
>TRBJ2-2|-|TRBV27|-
TGTGCCAGCAGGACTCGGGGATTCCTAGGGGCGGGTAACACCGGGGAGCTGTTTTTT
CASRTRGFLGAGNTGELFF
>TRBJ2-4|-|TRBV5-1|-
TGCGCCAGCAGCGGGGACACTATTCTAGCCAAAAACATTCAGTACTTC
CASSGDTILAKNIQYF
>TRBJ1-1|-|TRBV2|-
TGTGCCAGCAGAGGATACAGGGTTAGTGAAGCTTTCTTT
CASRGYRVSEAFF
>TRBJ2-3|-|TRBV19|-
TGTGCCAGTAGTTTTACGGCAGGGGTTGAAGATACGCAGTATTTT
CASSFTAGVEDTQYF
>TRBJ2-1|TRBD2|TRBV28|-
TGTGCCAGCAGTTTTCAGCTAGCGGGAGCCTACAATGAGCAGTTCTTC
CASSFQLAGAYNEQFF
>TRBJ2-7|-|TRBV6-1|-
TGTGCCAGCCCGGGGACGGATGGGCGCGAGCAGTACTTC
CASPGTDGREQYF
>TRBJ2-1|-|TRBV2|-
TGTGCCAGTTCGGTCGGAGGGCGTGGAAATGAGCAGTTCTTC
CASSVGGRGNEQFF
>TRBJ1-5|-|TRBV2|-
TGTGCCAGCAGGCTCCCGGGAGCGAAATCCAATCAGCCCCAGCATTTT
CASRLPGAKSNQPQHF
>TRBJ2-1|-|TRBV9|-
TGTGCCAGCAGCGTTGGGGCCGGCTCCTACAATGAGCAGTTCTTC
CASSVGAGSYNEQFF
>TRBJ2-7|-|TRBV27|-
TGTGCCAGCAGTTTATGGCCCCGACGCACCTACGAGCAGTACTTC
CASSLWPRRTYEQYF
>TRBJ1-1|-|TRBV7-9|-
TGTGCCAGCAGCTTAGTCCCAGAGCGAGGAAGGACTGAAGCTTTCTTT
CASSLVPERGRTEAFF
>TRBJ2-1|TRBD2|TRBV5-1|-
TGCGCCAGCAGGACTCTCTCCGGGACTAGCGGGAGGGTCTCCTACAATGAGCAGTTCTTC
CASRTLSGTSGRVSYNEQFF
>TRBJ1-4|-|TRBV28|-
TGTGCCACCTCCAGACCCCGGCGGAATGAAAAACTGTTTTTT
CATSRPRRNEKLFF
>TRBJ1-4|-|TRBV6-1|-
TGTGCCAGCAGTGATAGAGGCGTGGGGAATGAAAAACTGTTTTTT
CASSDRGVGNEKLFF
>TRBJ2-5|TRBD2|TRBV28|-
TGTGCCAGCACTTCGGGGGGGCTAGCGGGAGAGACCCAGTACTTC
CASTSGGLAGETQYF
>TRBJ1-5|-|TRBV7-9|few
TGTGCCAGCAGCGGTAACGCAGACAGGTCGGGGCCCCAGCATTTT
CASSGNADRSGPQHF
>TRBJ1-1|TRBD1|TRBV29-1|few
TGCAGCTCAGAACAGGGGCAGGACACTGAAGCTTTCTTT
CSSEQGQDTEAFF
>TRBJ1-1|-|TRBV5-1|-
TGCGCCAGCAGCTTTCCTGGGCAGAACACTGAAGCTTTCTTT
CASSFPGQNTEAFF